The rows below give T cell receptor beta chains drawn from one sample of a study of T cell responses to AZD1222 COVID-19 vaccine. Assay: immunoSEQ multiplex PCR; the TCRdb copy retains only in-frame clones and omits some. The data contain roughly 97,000 clones, approximately 90% of them singletons. The sequenced sample was peripheral blood, obtained on day 0 of AZD1222 vaccination. The source of these receptors is an adult in good health. CDR3s include the opening cysteine and the closing phenylalanine or tryptophan. Each record gives: D gene, J gene, clone size, V gene, CDR3 protein, CDR3 DNA. D genes are given only for firm matches. A row's size may be missing; if present it is once, few, many or a size class.

>TRBD1|TRBJ1-4|-|TRBV5-8
CASSWGTGENEKLFF
TGTGCCAGCAGCTGGGGGACAGGAGAAAATGAAAAACTGTTTTTT
>-|TRBJ1-1|-|TRBV29-1
CSVVGTTGTNTEAFF
TGCAGCGTTGTGGGGACTACAGGGACGAACACTGAAGCTTTCTTT
>-|TRBJ1-2|once|TRBV30
CAWSRTGAGGYTF
TGTGCCTGGAGTAGAACAGGAGCAGGTGGCTACACCTTC
>-|TRBJ1-2|-|TRBV27
CASSLSRGNYGYTF
TGTGCCAGCAGTTTATCCAGGGGCAACTATGGCTACACCTTC
>-|TRBJ2-7|-|TRBV28
CASSPPGGVTYEQYF
TGTGCCAGCAGCCCTCCAGGAGGGGTGACCTACGAGCAGTACTTC
>-|TRBJ2-1|once|TRBV5-6
CASSFWGAKGQFF
TGTGCCAGCAGCTTTTGGGGGGCCAAGGGGCAGTTCTTC
>TRBD1|TRBJ2-7|-|TRBV18
CASSSGQTYEQYF
TGTGCCAGCTCATCGGGACAGACATACGAGCAGTACTTC
>TRBD2|TRBJ2-1|once|TRBV19
CASSPTSASYNEQFF
TGTGCCAGTAGTCCCACTAGCGCCTCCTACAATGAGCAGTTCTTC
>-|TRBJ1-1|-|TRBV3-1/TRBV3-2
CASSQGGVTEAFF
TGTGCCAGCAGCCAAGGAGGAGTCACTGAAGCTTTCTTT
>-|TRBJ1-1|-|TRBV19
CASSPTVNTEAFF
TGTGCCAGTAGTCCCACGGTGAACACTGAAGCTTTCTTT
>-|TRBJ1-5|-|TRBV11-2
CASSLGGGLQPQHF
TGTGCCAGCAGCTTAGGCGGGGGACTACAGCCCCAGCATTTT
>-|TRBJ2-1|few|TRBV11-1
CASSRGREQFF
TGTGCCAGCAGCCGGGGACGTGAGCAGTTCTTC
>-|TRBJ2-4|once|TRBV27
CASIRANIQYF
TGTGCCAGCATCAGGGCTAACATTCAGTACTTC
>-|TRBJ1-2|-|TRBV7-9
CASSFTEGYTF
TGTGCCAGCAGTTTTACGGAGGGCTACACCTTC
>-|TRBJ1-6|-|TRBV1
CTSSQRWPDNSPLHF
TGCACCAGCAGCCAACGGTGGCCTGACAATTCACCCCTCCACTTT
>-|TRBJ1-1|-|TRBV7-8
CASSSFRGTEAFF
TGTGCCAGCAGCTCTTTTAGGGGCACTGAAGCTTTCTTT
>-|TRBJ2-1|-|TRBV6-4
CASRTQWSAAYNEQFF
TGTGCCAGCAGAACCCAGTGGTCCGCCGCCTACAATGAGCAGTTCTTC
>-|TRBJ1-2|-|TRBV19
CASVRDPRRAYGYTF
TGTGCCAGTGTCCGGGACCCTCGGAGGGCCTATGGCTACACCTTC
>TRBD1|TRBJ1-2|-|TRBV9
CASSPAGQGYGYTF
TGTGCCAGCAGCCCGGCGGGACAGGGGTATGGCTACACCTTC
>-|TRBJ2-1|-|TRBV6-4
CASSPLARREQFF
TGTGCCAGCAGTCCATTAGCTCGGCGTGAGCAGTTCTTC
>-|TRBJ2-3|-|TRBV28
CASRDSGGTDTQYF
TGTGCCAGCAGGGACAGCGGGGGCACAGATACGCAGTATTTT
>-|TRBJ2-5|-|TRBV7-9
CASSSYPGRGEETQYF
TGTGCCAGCAGTTCCTATCCGGGACGAGGGGAAGAGACCCAGTACTTC
>TRBD1|TRBJ1-4|-|TRBV5-1
CASSGPGQGVPNEKLFF
TGCGCCAGCAGCGGCCCGGGACAGGGAGTACCTAATGAAAAACTGTTTTTT
>-|TRBJ1-4|-|TRBV6-1
CASSEARRWTGEKLFF
TGTGCCAGCAGTGAAGCGAGGCGGTGGACGGGTGAAAAACTGTTTTTT
>-|TRBJ1-1|-|TRBV2
CASSEAGGGTTEAFF
TGTGCCAGCAGTGAAGCAGGGGGGGGAACCACTGAAGCTTTCTTT
>-|TRBJ1-2|few|TRBV20-1
CSASHGRGSGYTF
TGCAGTGCTAGTCACGGACGAGGATCTGGCTACACCTTC
>TRBD1|TRBJ1-2|-|TRBV5-5
CASSLGDSTYGYTF
TGTGCCAGCAGCTTGGGGGACAGTACCTATGGCTACACCTTC
>-|TRBJ1-2|-|TRBV5-4
CASSLREFYGYTF
TGTGCCAGCAGCTTGCGGGAATTCTATGGCTACACCTTC
>-|TRBJ1-2|-|TRBV20-1
CSASSSGGTYGYTF
TGCAGTGCTAGTAGTTCCGGGGGAACCTATGGCTACACCTTC
>TRBD1|TRBJ1-1|-|TRBV10-3
CATRGQGENTEAFF
TGTGCCACCCGCGGACAGGGAGAGAACACTGAAGCTTTCTTT
>-|TRBJ1-1|-|TRBV7-9
CASSLKPMNTEAFF
TGTGCCAGCAGCTTAAAGCCAATGAACACTGAAGCTTTCTTT
>-|TRBJ2-2|-|TRBV6-5
CASSYGQSGELFF
TGTGCCAGCAGTTACGGACAATCCGGGGAGCTGTTTTTT
>TRBD2|TRBJ2-3|-|TRBV4-3
CASSQGIRTSGTDTQYF
TGCGCCAGCAGCCAAGGGATCCGGACTAGCGGCACAGATACGCAGTATTTT
>-|TRBJ1-2|-|TRBV3-1/TRBV3-2
CASSQPNLATTNYGYTF
TGTGCCAGCAGCCAACCAAACCTTGCGACAACTAACTATGGCTACACCTTC
>TRBD1|TRBJ1-1|-|TRBV7-9
CASSFSRGRDLNTEAFF
TGTGCCAGCAGCTTTTCAAGGGGGCGCGATCTCAACACTGAAGCTTTCTTT
>-|TRBJ2-2|-|TRBV6-2/TRBV6-3
CASSYPELTSSGELFF
TGTGCCAGCAGTTACCCGGAACTGACTAGTTCCGGGGAGCTGTTTTTT
>-|TRBJ2-2|-|TRBV7-2
CASSRGGFTGELFF
TGTGCCAGCAGTCGTGGGGGTTTCACCGGGGAGCTGTTTTTT
>TRBD1|TRBJ2-7|-|TRBV5-1
CASSPGTGGAGEQYF
TGCGCCAGCAGCCCTGGGACAGGGGGCGCGGGGGAGCAGTACTTC
>TRBD2|TRBJ2-7|-|TRBV5-1
CASSLVPAGEAYEQYF
TGCGCCAGCAGCTTGGTTCCAGCGGGGGAAGCCTACGAGCAGTACTTC
>TRBD1|TRBJ1-5|-|TRBV2
CASTGDSPNQPQHF
TGTGCCAGCACCGGGGACAGCCCAAATCAGCCCCAGCATTTT
>TRBD2|TRBJ2-3|-|TRBV19
CASSSRASGRAGDTQYF
TGTGCCAGTAGTTCACGGGCTAGCGGGAGGGCCGGAGATACGCAGTATTTT
>TRBD2|TRBJ2-6|-|TRBV5-1
CASRVGREGLSGANVLTF
TGCGCCAGCAGGGTGGGGAGGGAAGGTCTCTCTGGGGCCAACGTCCTGACTTTC
>-|TRBJ2-1|-|TRBV3-1/TRBV3-2
CASSQWAGNEQFF
TGTGCCAGCAGCCAGTGGGCGGGGAATGAGCAGTTCTTC
>TRBD1|TRBJ1-1|-|TRBV24-1
CAGQTPGQGDTVEAFF
TGTGCCGGCCAAACACCGGGACAGGGGGATACCGTTGAAGCTTTCTTT
>-|TRBJ1-2|few|TRBV5-4
CASSLAGGAETF
TGTGCCAGCAGCTTGGCCGGGGGGGCAGAAACCTTC